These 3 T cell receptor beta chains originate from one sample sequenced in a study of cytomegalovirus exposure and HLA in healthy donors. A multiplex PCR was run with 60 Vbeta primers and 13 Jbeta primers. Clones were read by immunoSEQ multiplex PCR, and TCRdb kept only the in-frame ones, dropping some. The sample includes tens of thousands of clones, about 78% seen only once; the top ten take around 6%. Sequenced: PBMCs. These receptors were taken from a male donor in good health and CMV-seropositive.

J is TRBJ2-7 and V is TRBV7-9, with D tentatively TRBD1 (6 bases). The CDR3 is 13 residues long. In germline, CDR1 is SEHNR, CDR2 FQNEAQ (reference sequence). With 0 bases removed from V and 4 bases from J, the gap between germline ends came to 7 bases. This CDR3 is CASSLAQGYEQYF. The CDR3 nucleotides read TGTGCCAGCAGCTTAGCACAGGGTTACGAGCAGTACTTC. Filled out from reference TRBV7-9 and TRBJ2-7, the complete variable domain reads DTGVSQNPRHKITKRGQNVTFRCDPISEHNRLYWYRQTLGQGPEFLTYFQNEAQLEKSRLLSDRFSAERPKGSFSTLEIQRTEQGDSAMYLCASSLAQGYEQYFGPGTRLTVT.

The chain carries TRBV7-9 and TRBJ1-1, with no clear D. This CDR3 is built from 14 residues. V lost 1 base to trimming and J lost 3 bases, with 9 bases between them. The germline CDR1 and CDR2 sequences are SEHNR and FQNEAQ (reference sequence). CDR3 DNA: TGTGCCAGCAGCTTAGTTGGGAGATACACTGAAGCTTTCTTT. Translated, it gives CASSLVGRYTEAFF. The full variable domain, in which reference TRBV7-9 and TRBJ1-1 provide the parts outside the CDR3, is DTGVSQNPRHKITKRGQNVTFRCDPISEHNRLYWYRQTLGQGPEFLTYFQNEAQLEKSRLLSDRFSAERPKGSFSTLEIQRTEQGDSAMYLCASSLVGRYTEAFFGQGTRLTVV.

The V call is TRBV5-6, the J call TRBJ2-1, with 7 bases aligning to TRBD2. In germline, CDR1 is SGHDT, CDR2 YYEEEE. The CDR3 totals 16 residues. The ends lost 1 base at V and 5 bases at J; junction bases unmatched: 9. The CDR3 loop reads CASSLKGGSVNNEQFF. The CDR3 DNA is TGTGCCAGCAGCTTGAAGGGCGGGAGTGTAAACAATGAGCAGTTCTTC. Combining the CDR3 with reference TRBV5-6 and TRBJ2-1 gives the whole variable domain DAGVTQSPTHLIKTRGQQVTLRCSPKSGHDTVSWYQQALGQGPQFIFQYYEEEERQRGNFPDRFSGHQFPNYSSELNVNALLLGDSALYLCASSLKGGSVNNEQFFGPGTRLTVL.